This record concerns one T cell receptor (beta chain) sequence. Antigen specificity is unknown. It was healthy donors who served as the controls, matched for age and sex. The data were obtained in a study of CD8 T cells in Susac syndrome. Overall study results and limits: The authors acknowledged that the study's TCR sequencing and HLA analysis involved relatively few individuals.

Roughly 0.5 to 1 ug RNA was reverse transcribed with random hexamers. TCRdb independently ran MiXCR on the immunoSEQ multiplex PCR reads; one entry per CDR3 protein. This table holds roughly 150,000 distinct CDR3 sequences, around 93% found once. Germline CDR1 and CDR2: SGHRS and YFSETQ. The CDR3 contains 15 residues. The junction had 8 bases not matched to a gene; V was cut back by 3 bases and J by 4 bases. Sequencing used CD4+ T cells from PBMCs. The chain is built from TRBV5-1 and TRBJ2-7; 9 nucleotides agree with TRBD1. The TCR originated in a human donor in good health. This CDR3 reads CASSWDRARGYEQYF. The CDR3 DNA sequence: TGCGCCAGCAGCTGGGACAGGGCCAGGGGATACGAGCAGTACTTC.